This entry is about one TCR beta chain. Its cognate antigen is unknown. Treatment specified: 15 to 20 received Ad26.COV2.S at low or high dose, single or two shots; about 5 received placebo; per-sample allocation not given. Collection of samples fell on day 63 after the first vaccine or placebo injection. Libraries were prepared by immunoSEQ multiplex PCR; TCRdb keeps only in-frame clonotypes and omits some of them. This table has roughly 410,000 clones, about four fifths appearing once. This specimen belongs to a study of Ad26.COV2.S vaccination and SARS-CoV-2 variants. Turning to the study itself: The COV1001 Ad26.COV2.S trial arm included the donor.

Findings and caveats of the study: Estimates derived from TCR breadth and depth analyses may have underestimated total T cell responses.

The V and J ends lost 0 bases and 7 bases respectively, with 13 bases between them. There are 14 residues in the CDR3. Looked up from germline, CDR1 is SGHRS and CDR2 is YFSETQ. The J gene is TRBJ1-2, the V gene TRBV5-1; no clear D gene. The clonotype comes from a person between 18 and 59 years old who received the Ad26.COV2.S COVID-19 vaccine or a placebo. The source material was peripheral blood, sampled in a trial of Ad26.COV2.S vaccine versus placebo. The CDR3 DNA sequence: TGCGCCAGCAGCTTGGATTCCGGGAGCCGTGGCTACACCTTC. Translation gives CASSLDSGSRGYTF.